A selection of T cell receptor beta chains follows, all from one sample in a study of OX40 agonist ivuxolimab in advanced cancers. Sequenced by immunoSEQ multiplex PCR; TCRdb stores in-frame clones only, minus some. The sample lists tens of thousands of clones, roughly nine tenths seen once, with 0.3% to 0.4% in the top ten. The material was CD4+ or CD8+ T cells sorted from blood, obtained in a trial of the OX40 agonist ivuxolimab. Every receptor here comes from an adult with an advanced solid tumor such as melanoma, head and neck, liver or kidney cancer. The CDR3 runs from the conserved cysteine through the conserved F or W. The D gene is left open where the match is weak. Rows may omit the clone size; those that give it use once, few, many or a size class.

abundance,j_gene,v_gene,d_gene,CDR3nt,CDR3aa
-,TRBJ2-3,TRBV7-6,-,TGTGCCAGCAGCTACACAGATACGCAGTATTTT,CASSYTDTQYF
-,TRBJ2-1,TRBV30,-,TGTGCCTGGAGTAGGGCTAACAATGAGCAGTTCTTC,CAWSRANNEQFF
-,TRBJ2-4,TRBV7-2,-,TGTGCCAGCAGCCCCAAGACGGGGGGCCCGACTCAGTACTTC,CASSPKTGGPTQYF
-,TRBJ2-7,TRBV28,-,TGTGCCAGCAGCAAGCCCTACGAGCAGTACTTC,CASSKPYEQYF
-,TRBJ1-5,TRBV9,TRBD1,TGTGCCAGCAGCTCCTCAGGGACAGGGGGTCAGCCCCAGCATTTT,CASSSSGTGGQPQHF
-,TRBJ1-1,TRBV5-4,-,TGTGCCAGCAGCTTCACAATACGTGCAGAAATGAACACTGAAGCTTTCTTT,CASSFTIRAEMNTEAFF
-,TRBJ2-7,TRBV6-6,-,TGTGCCAGTAGTACTCAGGTAGTACACGAGCAGTACTTC,CASSTQVVHEQYF
-,TRBJ1-2,TRBV18,-,TGTGCCAGCTCACCATTCGATGAGGCCTCCTATGGCTACACCTTC,CASSPFDEASYGYTF
-,TRBJ2-1,TRBV27,TRBD1,TGTGCCAGCAGTTCTCAAAACAGGGGCACCTACAATGAGCAGTTCTTC,CASSSQNRGTYNEQFF
-,TRBJ2-7,TRBV5-1,-,TGTGCCAGCAGCTACACAGGGGCGGGCGGGAACGAGCAGTACTTC,CASSYTGAGGNEQYF
-,TRBJ1-1,TRBV28,-,TGTGCCAGCAGTCCGGCCGGAGAGTACAACACTGAAGCTTTCTTT,CASSPAGEYNTEAFF
-,TRBJ1-1,TRBV4-2,-,TGTGCCAGCAGCCAAGCTGGGACACCGAACACTGAAGCTTTCTTT,CASSQAGTPNTEAFF
-,TRBJ2-4,TRBV28,TRBD2,TGTGCCAGCAGCCCCCCGGGACTAGCGGGGGTTCTAGCCAAAAACATTCAGTACTTC,CASSPPGLAGVLAKNIQYF
-,TRBJ2-5,TRBV5-1,-,TGCGCCAGCAGCGACCCGGGGCAAGAGACCCAGTACTTC,CASSDPGQETQYF
-,TRBJ2-3,TRBV7-3,TRBD1,TGTGCCAGCAGCACAGGGGGCGAGTCCACAGATACGCAGTATTTT,CASSTGGESTDTQYF
-,TRBJ2-3,TRBV6-1,-,TGTGCCAGCAGTGATAATCAGATCACGCAGTATTTT,CASSDNQITQYF
-,TRBJ2-7,TRBV4-1,-,TGCGCCAGCAGCCAAGCAGGTGAGCAGTACTTC,CASSQAGEQYF
-,TRBJ2-1,TRBV5-1,TRBD2,TGCGCCAGCAGCTTGAATAGCGGGAGGACGGGTGAGCAGTTCTTC,CASSLNSGRTGEQFF
-,TRBJ2-3,TRBV5-1,TRBD2,TGCGCCAGCAGCTGGATAGCGGGGGACACAGATACGCAGTATTTT,CASSWIAGDTDTQYF
-,TRBJ2-7,TRBV11-2,TRBD2,TGTGCCAGCACGGGCGGGAGCGGGCTGTCCTACGAGCAGTACTTC,CASTGGSGLSYEQYF
-,TRBJ2-3,TRBV5-4,-,TGTGCCAGCAGTATACTAGGGGTTAGCACAGATACGCAGTATTTT,CASSILGVSTDTQYF
-,TRBJ1-4,TRBV30,TRBD1,TGTGCCTGGAGTGTAACAGGGGGTGAAAAACTGTTTTTT,CAWSVTGGEKLFF
-,TRBJ1-2,TRBV20-1,-,TGCAGTGCTTTGGGGGCGAATGGCTACACCTTC,CSALGANGYTF
-,TRBJ2-1,TRBV16,-,TGTGCCAGCAGCCAATTAAGAAGGGATGAGCAGTTCTTC,CASSQLRRDEQFF
once,TRBJ2-3,TRBV7-9,TRBD2,TGTGCCAGCAGCCGCGGGGGTGGAACAGATACGCAGTATTTT,CASSRGGGTDTQYF
-,TRBJ2-7,TRBV7-9,TRBD1,TGTGCCAGCAGCTCCCGACAGGGGGTCAGCGGCGAGCAGTACTTC,CASSSRQGVSGEQYF
once,TRBJ2-3,TRBV9,-,TGTGCCAGCAGCGTAGCCCCGAAAATCGGGGATACGCAGTATTTT,CASSVAPKIGDTQYF
-,TRBJ1-1,TRBV5-1,TRBD1,TGCGCCAGCAGCACCCAGGGGGGAGAAACTGAAGCTTTCTTT,CASSTQGGETEAFF
-,TRBJ2-5,TRBV7-2,-,TGTGCCAGCAGCTTTAAAGAGACCCAGTACTTC,CASSFKETQYF
-,TRBJ2-1,TRBV19,-,TGTGCCAGTAGCTCCACCGGGGAAGTCTACAATGAGCAGTTCTTC,CASSSTGEVYNEQFF
-,TRBJ2-3,TRBV15,-,TGTGCCACCAGCGTTTTCAGGGCAGATACGCAGTATTTT,CATSVFRADTQYF
-,TRBJ1-2,TRBV28,-,TGTGCCAGCAGCCAAGAGGGGCATGGCTACACCTTC,CASSQEGHGYTF
-,TRBJ1-2,TRBV9,-,TGTGCCAGCAGCGTAGGCCCGGGGGCGTTTCAAGGCTACACCTTC,CASSVGPGAFQGYTF
-,TRBJ2-3,TRBV4-3,TRBD2,TGCGCCAGCAGCCAAGAGACTAGCGGTGGCACAGATACGCAGTATTTT,CASSQETSGGTDTQYF
-,TRBJ1-6,TRBV30,-,TGTGCCTGGAGTTTAAACCGGGCCTGGGCTTCACCCCTCCACTTT,CAWSLNRAWASPLHF
once,TRBJ1-5,TRBV5-6,-,TGTGCCAGCAGCTTGGCCGGATATAGCAATCAGCCCCAGCATTTT,CASSLAGYSNQPQHF
-,TRBJ2-2,TRBV28,-,TGTGCCAGCAGTGTTAGACAGGAAACCGGGGAGCTGTTTTTT,CASSVRQETGELFF
-,TRBJ2-5,TRBV10-3,-,TGTGCCATCAGTGAGGAGGCAGTCCAAGAGACCCAGTACTTC,CAISEEAVQETQYF
-,TRBJ1-2,TRBV27,-,TGTGCCAGCAGTTTAGGGGGAGCAGACTATGGCTACACCTTC,CASSLGGADYGYTF
-,TRBJ1-5,TRBV19,-,TGTGCCAGTAGTCACCGTTATAGCAATCAGCCCCAGCATTTT,CASSHRYSNQPQHF